This T cell receptor (beta chain) emerged from a study of CD8 T cells in ankylosing spondylitis. Study-level results: Disease-associated clonotypes exhibited CD8+ identity and were relatively infrequent in peripheral blood. Blood from ankylosing spondylitis patients appeared to carry a characteristic roughly 8-variant TCR beta motif.

Using its own MiXCR run on the 5' RACE reads, TCRdb lists one record per CDR3 protein. The data show around 480,000 distinct CDR3 sequences, 17% seen once. This clonotype was counted between two and nine times. The antigen remains unidentified. The CDR3 sequence is 16 residues long. The V segment lost 2 bases and the J segment 0 bases; nucleotides outside the gene matches: 3. Source material: blood, either unsorted or a sorted T cell fraction (not recorded which). The TCR was taken from a male donor with ankylosing spondylitis. The chain recombines TRBV12-3 or TRBV12-4 with TRBJ2-5; 10 bases fit TRBD2. CDR3 in DNA: TGTGCCAGCAGTTTATTTACTAGCGGGGACCAAGAGACCCAGTACTTC. Translated: CASSLFTSGDQETQYF.